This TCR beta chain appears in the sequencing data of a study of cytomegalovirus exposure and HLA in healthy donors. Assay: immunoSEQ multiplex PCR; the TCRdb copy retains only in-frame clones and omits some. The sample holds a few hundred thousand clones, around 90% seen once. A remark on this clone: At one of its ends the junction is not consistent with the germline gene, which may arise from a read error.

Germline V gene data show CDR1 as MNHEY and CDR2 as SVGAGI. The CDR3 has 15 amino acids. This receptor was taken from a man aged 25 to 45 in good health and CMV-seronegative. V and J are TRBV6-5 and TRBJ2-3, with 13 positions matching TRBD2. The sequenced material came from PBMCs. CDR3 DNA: TGTGCCAGCAGGAAACTAGCGGGGGGGCCGACTGAGCTAGATTTT. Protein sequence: CASRKLAGGPTELDF.